These 26 T cell receptor beta chains were all obtained from the same sample, sequenced in a study of CD8+ T cells in alopecia areata. RNA was isolated and reverse transcribed to cDNA, the sequencing template. TCRdb's copy holds only in-frame clones and misses some; the assay was immunoSEQ multiplex PCR. The data show 70,000 to 95,000 clones, roughly 47% seen once. Sequenced material: NKG2D-high CD8+ T cells sorted from blood. The receptors here all came from a human donor with alopecia areata.

This chain links TRBV6-5 with TRBJ2-7; 8 nucleotides agree with TRBD1. Germline V gene data show CDR1 as MNHEY and CDR2 as SVGAGI. The CDR3 runs to 15 residues. V lost 5 bases, J lost 0 bases, and 6 bases stayed unmatched. CDR3: CASSPTGVNSYEQYF. CDR3 bases: TGTGCCAGCAGTCCGACAGGGGTGAACTCCTACGAGCAGTACTTC.

This chain links TRBV29-1 with TRBJ2-7, with 7 bases identical to TRBD1. Germline assignment: CDR1 SQVTM and CDR2 ANQGSEA. The junction had 5 bases not matched to a gene; V was cut back by 5 bases and J by 1 base. This CDR3 spans 13 amino acids. The CDR3 sequence is CSVTGTDSYEQYF. As DNA, the CDR3 is TGCAGCGTTACCGGGACAGATTCCTACGAGCAGTACTTC.

This clone showed up just a few times. The chain employs TRBV10-3 and TRBJ2-1, with 8 bases that match TRBD2. The ends lost 4 bases at V and 7 bases at J; junction bases unmatched: 12. CDR3 size: 16 residues. CDR1 is ENHRY and CDR2 is SYGVKD in the germline V gene. In nucleotides, the CDR3 is TGTGCCATCAGTGCTCTAGCGGGCCAGGGAGCGAATGAGCAGTTCTTC. Protein: CAISALAGQGANEQFF.

This clone was counted a few times. J is TRBJ1-2 and V is TRBV5-6; TRBD1 is a possible D gene (5 bases). The CDR3 is made up of 15 amino acids. The V end was cut by 1 base, the J end by 0 bases, with 10 bases between. Germline CDR1 and CDR2: SGHDT and YYEEEE. This CDR3 is CASSLPTETNYGYTF. The CDR3 nucleotides read TGTGCCAGCAGCTTGCCGACAGAAACTAACTATGGCTACACCTTC.

This clone was observed a few times. The V and J genes are TRBV5-1 and TRBJ2-7; weak D call: TRBD1 (6 bases). CDR3 length: 14 residues. V gave up 1 base and J gave up 2 bases, with 10 bases separating them. Germline loops: CDR1 SGHRS, CDR2 YFSETQ. CDR3 protein: CASSLYQGTYEQYF. CDR3 in DNA: TGCGCCAGCAGCTTGTATCAGGGGACCTACGAGCAGTACTTC.

This chain links TRBV9 with TRBJ2-1, with D maybe TRBD2 (7 bases). The CDR3 length is 14 residues. Germline values: CDR1 SGDLS, CDR2 YYNGEE. Trimming left V 6 bases short and J 8 bases short, with 18 bases between. The CDR3 DNA reads TGTGCCAGCAACCTAGGACAGAGCGGGGATGAGCAGTTCTTC. As protein: CASNLGQSGDEQFF.

The count of this clone is one. This chain joins TRBV6-5 and TRBJ2-7; D is perhaps TRBD1 or TRBD2 (6 bases each). Germline CDR1 reads MNHEY; CDR2 reads SVGAGI. V was trimmed by 8 bases and J by 0 bases, leaving 17 bases between them. This CDR3 is built from 15 residues. Here the CDR3 DNA reads TGTGCCAGCGGCGCCTCAGGGGACTTCTCCTACGAGCAGTACTTC. It specifies CASGASGDFSYEQYF.

The chain employs TRBV11-2 and TRBJ2-7, with TRBD2 as a possible D gene (6 bases). Trimming took 4 bases from V and 4 from J, leaving 8 bases between them. The CDR3 totals 12 residues. Looked up from germline, CDR1 is SGHAT and CDR2 is FQNNGV. The CDR3 region is CASSWGDYEQYF. CDR3 in DNA: TGTGCCAGCAGCTGGGGGGATTACGAGCAGTACTTC.

This clone was detected only a few times. V and J are TRBV4-1 and TRBJ2-7, with 7 bases aligning to TRBD1. Germline V CDR1 and CDR2: MGHRA, YSYEKL. The CDR3 runs to 14 residues. Losses at the gene ends were 4 bases for V and 0 bases for J; bases not matched to a gene: 3. The DNA of the CDR3 is TGCGCCAGCAGCCTCGGACAGGTCTCCTACGAGCAGTACTTC. It is translated as CASSLGQVSYEQYF.

The CDR3 reads CAWISRARSYGYTF. The CDR3 DNA reads TGTGCCTGGATTTCCCGGGCTCGGAGCTATGGCTACACCTTC. This rearrangement joins TRBV30 to TRBJ1-2, with unresolved D. CDR3 length: 14 amino acids. Germline lookup yields CDR1 GTSNPN and CDR2 SVGIG (reference sequence). V lost 4 bases to trimming and J lost 4 bases, with 16 bases between them.

The rearrangement joins TRBV7-3 to TRBJ1-1; 12 bases are shared with TRBD1. CDR3 length: 13 residues. Trimming cost V 4 bases and J 8 bases; bases outside gene matches: 2. CDR1 SGHTA and CDR2 FQGTGA come from the germline V gene. The CDR3 loop is CASSSGTGGEAFF. As DNA, the CDR3 is TGTGCCAGCAGCTCTGGGACAGGGGGCGAAGCTTTCTTT.

The chain uses TRBV1 and TRBJ2-7; no check of the table's D call, TRBD2, against the DNA was made. TRBV1 is a pseudogene locus. The length of the CDR3 is 15 residues. The DNA of the CDR3 is TGCACCAGCAGCCAAGGCGGCCCGAGCTCCTACGAGCAGTACTTC. This translates into CTSSQGGPSSYEQYF.

This clone is medium-sized in the sample. The J gene is TRBJ2-1, the V gene TRBV4-1; D is unclear. Germline values: CDR1 MGHRA, CDR2 YSYEKL. Trimming took off 3 bases at V and 7 bases at J, with 19 bases between the two ends. The length of the CDR3 is 16 residues. CDR3 sequence reads: CASSQVMASPTNEQFF. CDR3 DNA sequence: TGCGCCAGCAGCCAGGTTATGGCCAGTCCGACGAATGAGCAGTTCTTC.

J is TRBJ2-1 and V is TRBV4-1; D perhaps matches TRBD1 (6 bases). Between the trimmed V and J ends, which lost 1 base and 10 bases, there was a span of 11 bases. CDR3 size: 13 residues. CDR1 is MGHRA and CDR2 is YSYEKL in the germline V gene. CDR3 coding DNA: TGCGCCAGCAGCCAAGTCCCCGGACAGGAGCAGTTCTTC. Translating gives CASSQVPGQEQFF.

The chain links TRBV7-8 to TRBJ2-3; 8 bases map to TRBD1. The V segment lost 1 base and the J segment 4 bases; nucleotides outside the gene matches: 4. Germline V gene sequence: CDR1 SGHVS, CDR2 FQNEAQ. The CDR3 is 15 residues long. CDR3 sequence (DNA): TGTGCCAGCAGCTTAGAGGTGACAGGGGCAGATACGCAGTATTTT. Its translation is CASSLEVTGADTQYF.

This sequence joins TRBV5-1 and TRBJ2-2; possibly TRBD1 or TRBD2 for D (6 bases each). Trimming stripped 4 bases from V and 1 base from J, with 8 bases between. The CDR3 has 14 amino acids. Germline lookup yields CDR1 SGHRS and CDR2 YFSETQ. The CDR3 is CASSAGQNTGELFF. The CDR3 bases are TGCGCCAGCAGCGCGGGACAGAACACCGGGGAGCTGTTTTTT.

The chain combines TRBV19 with TRBJ1-4; D ambiguous. This CDR3 comprises 12 residues. Germline V lookup: CDR1 LNHDA, CDR2 SQIVND (reference sequence). The V and J ends lost 3 bases and 16 bases respectively, with 15 bases between them. The CDR3 spells CASSILGGETFF. The CDR3 DNA reads as TGTGCCAGTAGTATTTTGGGCGGGGAGACGTTTTTT.

The chain is built from TRBV4-2 and TRBJ2-5; D gene ambiguous. CDR3 length equals 13 residues. Germline loops: CDR1 LGHNA, CDR2 YNFKEQ. V lost 3 bases and J lost 7, with 12 bases in between. CDR3 coding DNA: TGTGCCAGCAGCCAGGGTCTCTCTGGGACCCAGTACTTC. Translation: CASSQGLSGTQYF.

This clone was picked up a small number of times. V and J are TRBV29-1 and TRBJ2-3; TRBD2 is a possible D gene (6 bases). This CDR3 contains 14 residues. Trimming cost V 6 bases and J 2 bases, with 15 bases left between them. Germline values: CDR1 SQVTM, CDR2 ANQGSEA. As DNA, the CDR3 is TGCAGCGTCGGGGGTGGGGGTCCCACAGATACGCAGTATTTT. It yields the protein CSVGGGGPTDTQYF.

The rearrangement links TRBV30 to TRBJ2-1; D not resolved. V shed 0 bases and J shed 7 bases, with 7 bases lying between them. Germline assignment: CDR1 GTSNPN and CDR2 SVGIG (reference sequence). The CDR3 spans 12 residues. The CDR3: CAWSVFGNEQFF. CDR3 in DNA: TGTGCCTGGAGTGTATTTGGTAATGAGCAGTTCTTC.

This clone has only a few counts. V gene TRBV9 combines with J gene TRBJ2-7, with TRBD2 matching 7 bases. CDR1 is SGDLS, CDR2 YYNGEE, per germline. J gave up 3 bases and V 4 bases, and 7 bases lay outside the gene matches. This CDR3 has 14 residues. CDR3 coding DNA: TGTGCCAGCAGCCCCCGGACTAGTGGCTACGAGCAGTACTTC. Translated: CASSPRTSGYEQYF.

V and J are TRBV2 and TRBJ2-7; a weak D match, TRBD1 (6 bases). Trimming shortened V by 8 bases and J by 7 bases, and 12 bases separated the two germline ends. This CDR3 is 11 amino acids long. From germline, CDR1 is SNHLY and CDR2 FYNNEI. CDR3 coding DNA: TGTGCCAGCGGGGGCTTGGAAGAGCAGTACTTC. As protein: CASGGLEEQYF.

The chain links TRBV27 to TRBJ2-5; tentative D call: TRBD2 (6 bases). CDR3 length: 16 residues. Between the trimmed V and J ends, which lost 2 bases and 3 bases, there was a span of 16 bases. Germline V lookup: CDR1 MNHEY, CDR2 SMNVEV (reference sequence). CDR3 amino acids: CASSLIPLTGEETQYF. CDR3 nucleotide sequence: TGTGCCAGCAGTTTAATCCCTCTTACGGGGGAAGAGACCCAGTACTTC.

This clone was seen more than once but under ten times. The CDR3 is CATEGEQSETQYF. The CDR3 nucleotides read TGTGCCACCGAGGGGGAACAATCAGAGACCCAGTACTTC. The V and J genes are TRBV7-9 and TRBJ2-5; TRBD1 is a possible D gene (6 bases). CDR3 length equals 13 residues. Between the trimmed V and J ends, which lost 10 bases and 4 bases, there was a span of 16 bases. Germline loops: CDR1 SEHNR, CDR2 FQNEAQ (reference sequence).

This clone has a count of ten or more. V is TRBV7-9 and J is TRBJ1-1; D gene ambiguous. CDR1 is SEHNR, CDR2 FQNEAQ, per germline (reference sequence). V dropped 6 bases and J dropped 11 bases, with 22 bases sitting between them. The CDR3 is 14 residues long. The CDR3 nucleotides are TGTGCCAGCAGTTTCACAGAGGTCTTATTCGGGGCTTTCTTT. The encoded protein is CASSFTEVLFGAFF.

The DNA of the CDR3 is TGTGCCAGCAGCCGAAGAGGACAGGGGACAGATACGCAGTATTTT. Its translation: CASSRRGQGTDTQYF. V gene TRBV11-3 combines with J gene TRBJ2-3, with 9 positions matching TRBD1. The V and J ends lost 5 bases and 3 bases, in that order; junction bases with no gene match: 6. The CDR3 extends over 15 amino acids. Germline CDR1 SGHNT, CDR2 YENEEA.